The 28 T cell receptor beta chains below come from one sample, sequenced in a study of CD8 T cells in Susac syndrome. It was with random hexamers that roughly 0.45 to 1 ug RNA was reverse transcribed. TCRdb called the immunoSEQ multiplex PCR reads again in MiXCR, with one record for every CDR3 protein. The sample carries under 350,000 distinct CDR3 sequences, just over 90% recorded once. Sequenced material: CD4+ T cells from PBMCs. The receptors were gathered from a human donor with multiple sclerosis.

This chain links TRBV6-5 with TRBJ2-7; D assignment may be TRBD1 or TRBD2 (5 bases each). CDR1 and CDR2 (germline): MNHEY, SVGAGI. The CDR3 has 12 amino acids. Trimming shortened V by 8 bases and J by 5 bases, and 13 bases separated the two germline ends. The CDR3 loop is CASGRGVDEQYF. The CDR3 bases are TGTGCCAGCGGTAGGGGAGTCGACGAGCAGTACTTC.

CDR3 loop: CASRAGGNTDTQYF. The CDR3 bases are TGTGCCAGTCGGGCGGGGGGGAACACAGATACGCAGTATTTT. This sequence joins TRBV9 and TRBJ2-3; 9 bases are shared with TRBD2. The J segment lost 2 bases and the V segment lost 8 bases, leaving 6 bases of the junction unmatched. CDR3 length: 14 residues. CDR1 is SGDLS and CDR2 is YYNGEE in the germline V gene.

The rearrangement uses TRBV2 and TRBJ2-5; D might be TRBD2 (6 bases). The CDR3 is made up of 15 amino acids. The V gene lost 2 bases and the J gene lost 7 bases, with 17 bases spanning the gap. Germline V gene data show CDR1 as SNHLY and CDR2 as FYNNEI. The CDR3 loop reads CASSERWGDGGTQYF. CDR3 DNA: TGTGCCAGCAGTGAACGCTGGGGGGATGGAGGGACCCAGTACTTC.

The rearrangement joins TRBV6-1 to TRBJ2-3; 11 bases are shared with TRBD2. Germline-derived CDR1 and CDR2 are MNHNS and SASEGT. This CDR3 is 18 amino acids long. With 6 bases clipped from V and 5 bases from J, the junction kept 16 bases outside the gene matches. The CDR3 bases are TGTGCCAGCAGCCACACGGGCCCGACTAGCGGGGTTGGAGATACGCAGTATTTT. Its protein product is CASSHTGPTSGVGDTQYF.

In nucleotides, the CDR3 is TGTGCCAGCAGTGCGCAGACAGGGGGAATCTCCTACAATGAGCAGTTCTTC. Translation gives CASSAQTGGISYNEQFF. The V gene is TRBV12-3 or TRBV12-4, the J gene TRBJ2-1; 9 bases agree with TRBD1. The CDR3 runs to 17 residues. V shed 5 bases and J 0 bases; nucleotides not matched to a gene: 8.

The chain carries TRBV29-1 and TRBJ1-3; D is unclear. The CDR3 runs to 13 residues. The V end was cut by 4 bases, the J end by 9 bases, with 16 bases between. The germline gives CDR1 SQVTM, CDR2 ANQGSEA. In DNA form, the CDR3 reads TGCAGCGTTGGGAATGGCCCGGTGGGCACCATATATTTT. Protein sequence: CSVGNGPVGTIYF.

The chain employs TRBV5-1 and TRBJ2-3; 8 nucleotides agree with TRBD2. The CDR3 spans 17 residues. The junction had 14 bases not matched to a gene; V was cut back by 4 bases and J by 4 bases. Germline V gene sequence: CDR1 SGHRS, CDR2 YFSETQ. This CDR3 reads CASSEIPKSGSPDTQYF. As DNA, the CDR3 is TGCGCCAGCAGCGAGATACCAAAAAGCGGGAGCCCAGATACGCAGTATTTT.

The chain recombines TRBV7-9 with TRBJ2-7; 7 bases map to TRBD2. Germline assignment: CDR1 SEHNR and CDR2 FQNEAQ (reference sequence). J lost 6 bases, V lost 5 bases, and 19 bases had no gene match. CDR3 length: 17 amino acids. CDR3 protein: CASSRPAYAGAFREQYF. In DNA form, the CDR3 reads TGTGCCAGCAGCCGACCAGCGTACGCGGGAGCGTTTCGCGAGCAGTACTTC.

The DNA for the CDR3 is TGTGCCAGCAGCCCGTTCCAAAGCTCCTACGAGCAGTACTTC. Its translation: CASSPFQSSYEQYF. The rearrangement joins TRBV6-1 to TRBJ2-7, with D hard to call. This CDR3 has 14 residues. Per germline, CDR1 MNHNS and CDR2 SASEGT. Trimming left V 6 bases short and J 0 bases short, with 12 bases between.

This clonotype was found a few times. The rearrangement uses TRBV7-9 and TRBJ1-1; a weak D match, TRBD1 (5 bases). Germline V lookup: CDR1 SEHNR, CDR2 FQNEAQ (reference sequence). The CDR3 is 13 amino acids. The ends were cut back, 6 bases at V and 1 base at J, with 9 bases in the middle. CDR3 sequence: CASSRDRNTEAFF. CDR3 sequence (DNA): TGTGCCAGCAGTCGCGACAGGAACACTGAAGCTTTCTTT. The full variable domain, in which reference TRBV7-9 and TRBJ1-1 provide the parts outside the CDR3, is DTGVSQNPRHKITKRGQNVTFRCDPISEHNRLYWYRQTLGQGPEFLTYFQNEAQLEKSRLLSDRFSAERPKGSFSTLEIQRTEQGDSAMYLCASSRDRNTEAFFGQGTRLTVV.

The chain combines TRBV7-8 with TRBJ2-3; the D gene is possibly TRBD2 (5 bases). Germline-derived CDR1 and CDR2 are SGHVS and FQNEAQ. The V gene lost 3 bases and the J gene lost 7 bases, with 17 bases spanning the gap. The CDR3 has 15 amino acids. As DNA, the CDR3 is TGTGCCAGCAGCTTCCCCAGGACTGGGAGTAATACGCAGTATTTT. It encodes CASSFPRTGSNTQYF.

This chain joins TRBV7-9 and TRBJ2-5, with D hard to call. This CDR3 comprises 11 residues. Germline assignment: CDR1 SEHNR and CDR2 FQNEAQ (reference sequence). The germline V and J ends were trimmed by 4 bases and 9 bases, with 9 bases remaining between them. The DNA of the CDR3 is TGTGCCAGCAGCTCACTACAATCCCAGTACTTC. It translates to CASSSLQSQYF.

V gene TRBV7-2 combines with J gene TRBJ1-3; the D gene is possibly TRBD1 (5 bases). Trimming stripped 4 bases from V and 0 bases from J, with 13 bases between. Looked up from germline, CDR1 is SGHTA and CDR2 is FQGNSA. The CDR3 totals 16 residues. The CDR3 reads CASSSPGLPSGNTIYF. CDR3 sequence (DNA): TGTGCCAGCAGCTCACCGGGACTTCCCTCTGGAAACACCATATATTTT.

This chain connects TRBV7-2 to TRBJ1-1; D perhaps matches TRBD1 (5 bases). V was shortened by 1 base and J by 8 bases, with 14 bases between the two germline ends. CDR1 is SGHTA, CDR2 FQGNSA, per germline. The CDR3 contains 14 residues. DNA for the CDR3: TGTGCCAGCAGCTTAGAGTATTCAGGGATCGAAGCTTTCTTT. As protein: CASSLEYSGIEAFF.

The chain recombines TRBV20-1 with TRBJ1-2; 7 bases are shared with TRBD1. Trimming cost V 6 bases and J 7 bases; bases outside gene matches: 5. CDR3 length equals 11 residues. CDR1 DFQATT and CDR2 SNEGSKA come from the germline V gene (reference sequence). The CDR3 region is CSAYRGSGYTF. The CDR3 nucleotides read TGCAGTGCATACAGGGGAAGTGGCTACACCTTC.

The rearrangement joins TRBV4-3 to TRBJ2-3, with D possibly TRBD2 on 6 matching bases. The CDR3 has 17 residues. V was pared by 1 base and J by 1 base, with 15 bases between. CDR1 and CDR2 from the germline V gene are LGHNA and YSLEER. CDR3 amino acids: CASSQGGVAERTDTQYF. For the CDR3, the DNA is TGCGCCAGCAGCCAAGGAGGAGTAGCGGAACGCACAGATACGCAGTATTTT.

The chain has TRBV5-1 and TRBJ1-1; no definite D call. CDR1 is SGHRS, CDR2 YFSETQ, per germline. V was cut by 0 bases and J by 1 base, with 10 bases left in between. This CDR3 is built from 15 residues. This chain's CDR3 is CASSLGVSKNTEAFF. Here the CDR3 DNA reads TGCGCCAGCAGCTTGGGGGTCAGTAAGAACACTGAAGCTTTCTTT.

This chain uses TRBV7-9 with TRBJ2-4; D is uncertain. V lost 3 bases and J lost 8, with 14 bases in between. Germline values: CDR1 SEHNR, CDR2 FQNEAQ (reference sequence). This CDR3 comprises 14 residues. CDR3 bases: TGTGCCAGCAGCTTCAACGGCCCAACCGACATTCAGTACTTC. Amino acid sequence: CASSFNGPTDIQYF.

This rearrangement joins TRBV7-2 to TRBJ2-3; 10 bases fit TRBD2. The germline V gene encodes CDR1 SGHTA and CDR2 FQGNSA. The V segment lost 0 bases and the J segment 4 bases; nucleotides outside the gene matches: 10. The CDR3 length is 18 residues. The CDR3, as DNA: TGTGCCAGCAGCTTAGCTTGGTTGCTAGCGGGGGCCCCAGATACGCAGTATTTT. Protein sequence: CASSLAWLLAGAPDTQYF.

This sequence joins TRBV29-1 and TRBJ2-1; 11 bases map to TRBD2. V was clipped by 5 bases and J by 8 bases; unmatched bases: 8. The CDR3 consists of 14 residues. From germline, CDR1 is SQVTM and CDR2 ANQGSEA. CDR3 coding DNA: TGCAGCGTTACCCCCGGGACTAGCGGCGATGAGCAGTTCTTC. The encoded protein is CSVTPGTSGDEQFF.

The V gene is TRBV7-9, the J gene TRBJ1-2; 7 bases map to TRBD1. Germline lookup yields CDR1 SEHNR and CDR2 FQNEAQ (reference sequence). This CDR3 region has 17 residues. The ends lost 5 bases at V and 6 bases at J; junction bases unmatched: 18. Written as DNA, the CDR3 is TGTGCCAGCAGCCTTACAGGGGAACCGATGACACCAGATGGCTACACCTTC. Protein product: CASSLTGEPMTPDGYTF.

The V and J genes are TRBV3-1 and TRBJ2-1, with D uncertain. The CDR3 contains 16 residues. V was cut by 0 bases and J by 2 bases, with 11 bases left in between. The germline gives CDR1 LGHDT, CDR2 YNNKEL (reference sequence). The CDR3 nucleotides read TGTGCCAGCAGCCAAGATCTCATCCCCCCCTACAATGAGCAGTTCTTC. This gives the protein CASSQDLIPPYNEQFF.

J is TRBJ2-3 and V is TRBV12-3 or TRBV12-4; TRBD2 aligns across 9 bases. The CDR3 consists of 17 residues. Losses at the gene ends were 0 bases for V and 3 bases for J; bases not matched to a gene: 7. The CDR3 loop reads CASSLALLAGRTDTQYF. In DNA, the CDR3 is TGTGCCAGCAGTTTAGCATTGCTAGCGGGGCGGACAGATACGCAGTATTTT.

The chain recombines TRBV20-1 with TRBJ1-6; TRBD1 aligns across 7 bases. Trimming removed 4 bases from V and 0 bases from J; junction bases left unmatched: 9. CDR1 and CDR2 (germline): DFQATT, SNEGSKA (reference sequence). The CDR3 has 17 residues. The CDR3, as DNA: TGCAGTGCTATTCGGGCAGGGGGAGGCTCCTATAATTCACCCCTCCACTTT. Its protein product is CSAIRAGGGSYNSPLHF.

This clonotype was recorded once. The chain recombines TRBV24-1 with TRBJ2-5; a weak D match, TRBD2 (5 bases). Germline V gene sequence: CDR1 KGHDR, CDR2 SFDVKD. V lost 3 bases and J lost 0, with 10 bases in between. This CDR3 is built from 15 residues. The CDR3 DNA follows: TGTGCCACCAGTGATGCGGGTCCTCACCAAGAGACCCAGTACTTC. Protein product: CATSDAGPHQETQYF.

Only a few counts were recorded for this clonotype. The J gene is TRBJ2-7, the V gene TRBV12-3 or TRBV12-4; D is unclear. V was shortened by 3 bases and J by 5 bases, with 5 bases between the two germline ends. The CDR3 contains 11 residues. CDR3 in amino acids: CASSLFHEQYF. The DNA of the CDR3 is TGTGCCAGCAGTTTGTTCCACGAGCAGTACTTC.

The chain is built from TRBV23-1 and TRBJ2-7; perhaps TRBD1 as D (6 bases). TRBV23-1 is assigned to the ORF class and has an uncertain function. The CDR3 loop spans 14 amino acids. Trimming took 2 bases from V and 0 from J, leaving 8 bases between them. CDR3 DNA sequence: TGCGCCAGCAGTCAACGGACAGTCTCCTACGAGCAGTACTTC. Translation gives CASSQRTVSYEQYF.

The chain couples TRBV5-6 to TRBJ1-2; TRBD1 matches at 9 bases. CDR1 and CDR2 (germline): SGHDT, YYEEEE. This CDR3 has 15 amino acids. Trimming cost V 3 bases and J 4 bases; bases outside gene matches: 7. The DNA of the CDR3 is TGTGCCAGCAGCTATCGGGACAGGGTGGGCTATGGCTACACCTTC. Amino acid sequence: CASSYRDRVGYGYTF.